This TCR beta chain appears in the sequencing data of a study of T-cell memory formation after mild COVID-19. Across the whole study: Each donor largely had its own TCR clusters.

General study points: Clones that got smaller from day 15 to 85 had even CD4/CD8, while clones growing later tipped toward CD4+.

As for this clonotype: Its antigen is unknown.

cDNA libraries for TCR alpha and TCR beta, carrying sample barcodes and UMIs, came from 5'RACE with constant-segment primers. Each CDR3 protein gets one entry after TCRdb re-called the 5' RACE reads with MiXCR. Of 450,000 to 650,000 distinct CDR3 sequences in the sample, about 20% are singletons; the top ten hold about 8.7%. This receptor was taken from an adult woman who had mild COVID-19 (a few samples of this study predate the infection). Cell type and time point are not known. Sequencing input: PBMCs or a T cell subset sorted from them (not recorded which).

DNA of the CDR3: TGCAGTGCGCTTAGCGGGGGGCTCACAGATACGCAGTATTTT. This gives the protein CSALSGGLTDTQYF. This sequence joins TRBV20-1 and TRBJ2-3, with 10 bases identical to TRBD2. The CDR3 is 14 residues long. Germline CDR1 is DFQATT and CDR2 is SNEGSKA (reference sequence). Trimming took 6 bases from V and 2 from J; bases not matched to a gene: 5.